A selection of T cell receptor beta chains follows, all from one sample in a study of blood T cell repertoires in COVID-19. Only in-frame clones appear in the TCRdb table, and some are missing; sequencing was by immunoSEQ multiplex PCR. This sample has 45,000 to 50,000 clones; 83% occur once, and the top ten carry 8% to 9%. Sequencing was carried out using peripheral blood. Every receptor here comes from a man older than 75 in a cohort sampled during active COVID-19. Each CDR3 is given with its conserved first and last residue. D genes are given only for firm matches. Some rows have no size entry. The others give once, few or many, or a class for an expanded clone.

TGTGCCAGTAGTGCGTTGACAGGGGTAACTGAAGCTTTCTTT | CASSALTGVTEAFF | . | TRBD1 | TRBJ1-1 | TRBV19
TGCAGCGTTAAGACAGGGTCGAAAGAGACCCAGTACTTC | CSVKTGSKETQYF | few | TRBD1 | TRBJ2-5 | TRBV29-1
TGTGCCAGCTCAGAGCGACAGGGGAACACCGGGGAGCTGTTTTTT | CASSERQGNTGELFF | once | TRBD1 | TRBJ2-2 | TRBV18
TGTGCCAGCAGCCGATGGGGACTAGCGGGAGGGGTAGTTGAGCAGTTCTTC | CASSRWGLAGGVVEQFF | . | TRBD2 | TRBJ2-1 | TRBV3-1/TRBV3-2
TGTGCCAGTAGTCACAGGGGGCGCGTCACTGAAGCTTTCTTT | CASSHRGRVTEAFF | . | TRBD1 | TRBJ1-1 | TRBV19
TGTGCCAGCGGGAGACAGGGAGGCAGAGCCGGGGAGCTGTTTTTT | CASGRQGGRAGELFF | . | . | TRBJ2-2 | TRBV7-2
TGTGCCAGCAGCTTCGGACATAACACTGAAGCTTTCTTT | CASSFGHNTEAFF | . | . | TRBJ1-1 | TRBV9
TGTGCCAGCAGTCCAGGGGGCCGCCTTAGCAATCAGCCCCAGCATTTT | CASSPGGRLSNQPQHF | . | TRBD1 | TRBJ1-5 | TRBV28
TGTGCCAGCAGTTTAGAGGGGGGGACCTATAATTCACCCCTCCACTTT | CASSLEGGTYNSPLHF | once | . | TRBJ1-6 | TRBV27
TGTGCCAGTAGCGCAGGGGGCGTACGTCTCAACTATGGCTACACCTTC | CASSAGGVRLNYGYTF | . | TRBD1 | TRBJ1-2 | TRBV19
TGCGCCAGCAGCTTGGGGGGGCAAATGATGAGGTACCAAGAGACCCAGTACTTC | CASSLGGQMMRYQETQYF | once | . | TRBJ2-5 | TRBV5-1
TGTGCCAGCAGTTTATTATTGACAGGGATTCCAGATACGCAGTATTTT | CASSLLLTGIPDTQYF | . | TRBD1 | TRBJ2-3 | TRBV27
TGTGCCAGCAGCCCCGGGACAGGGGGTTCACCCCTCCACTTT | CASSPGTGGSPLHF | . | TRBD1 | TRBJ1-6 | TRBV3-1/TRBV3-2
TGTGCCAGTAGTATAGTAGGGGGCATAAAGAATTCACCCCTCCACTTT | CASSIVGGIKNSPLHF | . | TRBD1 | TRBJ1-6 | TRBV19
TGTGCCAGTAGTATAGGGACGGGGTTGAACACTGAAGCTTTCTTT | CASSIGTGLNTEAFF | . | . | TRBJ1-1 | TRBV19
TGTGCCAGCAGCTTCCGACGGACAGGTCGATCCTACGAGCAGTACTTC | CASSFRRTGRSYEQYF | . | TRBD1 | TRBJ2-7 | TRBV11-2
TGTGCCAGCAGCCAGTTACAGGGATACAATGAGCAGTTCTTC | CASSQLQGYNEQFF | . | . | TRBJ2-1 | TRBV16
TGTGCCAGCAGCTTATTCACTAGCAGTACGAATGAGCAGTTCTTC | CASSLFTSSTNEQFF | . | . | TRBJ2-1 | TRBV11-2
TGCGCCAGCAGCCGAAGACAGGCGGATAATTCACCCCTCCACTTT | CASSRRQADNSPLHF | . | . | TRBJ1-6 | TRBV4-1
TGTGCCACCAGTGATACAGGGGGCAGCACAGATACGCAGTATTTT | CATSDTGGSTDTQYF | . | TRBD1 | TRBJ2-3 | TRBV24-1
TGCGCCAGCTCGGAAGGGGGTTCCATATATTTT | CASSEGGSIYF | . | . | TRBJ1-3 | TRBV10-1
TGTGCCAGCAGTTTATACAGATCCAACCTTAACTATGGCTACACCTTC | CASSLYRSNLNYGYTF | . | . | TRBJ1-2 | TRBV27
TGCGCCAGCAGTGAAGAATCTAGCGGCTCCTACGAGCAGTACTTC | CASSEESSGSYEQYF | . | TRBD2 | TRBJ2-7 | TRBV10-1
TGTGCCATCGCGAAGGAGGGGGAGGGCCGGAATTCACCCCTCCACTTT | CAIAKEGEGRNSPLHF | . | . | TRBJ1-6 | TRBV10-3
TGTGCCAGCAGCAATAGCGGGGAGACCCAGTACTTC | CASSNSGETQYF | few | TRBD2 | TRBJ2-5 | TRBV6-6
TGTGCCAGCAGCCAAGGAGGTGGGGGCCCTATAAGGGGCTACACCTTC | CASSQGGGGPIRGYTF | . | . | TRBJ1-2 | TRBV3-1/TRBV3-2
TGCGCCAGCAGCTTCGGAGGGATCGGGGATGAAGCTTTCTTT | CASSFGGIGDEAFF | . | . | TRBJ1-1 | TRBV5-1
TGTGCCAGCAGTGAACAGGGCGGATTCAGGAATACGCAGTATTTT | CASSEQGGFRNTQYF | . | . | TRBJ2-3 | TRBV2
TGTGCCAGCACAGGCGGGAGCACTGAAGCTTTCTTT | CASTGGSTEAFF | . | . | TRBJ1-1 | TRBV6-5
TGTGCCAGCAGGGTAGGAGCAGGGGGCATTGCTACGCAGTATTTT | CASRVGAGGIATQYF | . | TRBD1 | TRBJ2-3 | TRBV27
TGTGCCACTCAGAGAGTGGACAAGAGCTCCTACGAGCAGTACTTC | CATQRVDKSSYEQYF | . | . | TRBJ2-7 | TRBV28
TGTGCCAGCAGCTCACCGCCGGGGGGCTACACCTTC | CASSSPPGGYTF | . | . | TRBJ1-2 | TRBV7-2
TGCAGCGTTGAAGATCCGGGGAATGGCTACACCTTC | CSVEDPGNGYTF | . | . | TRBJ1-2 | TRBV29-1
TGTGCCAGCAGTTCTACAGGGGGCGGGATAACAGATACGCAGTATTTT | CASSSTGGGITDTQYF | once | TRBD1 | TRBJ2-3 | TRBV6-5
TGCGCCAGCAGTCTCACACTAGCGGGAACTTTCAATGAGCAGTTCTTC | CASSLTLAGTFNEQFF | . | TRBD2 | TRBJ2-1 | TRBV23-1
TGTGCCACCAGTGACCTCTTGACACGGGGCACCGGGGAGCTGTTTTTT | CATSDLLTRGTGELFF | once | . | TRBJ2-2 | TRBV24-1
TGTGCCAGCAGCCGCAAGGGGGCGATGAACACTGAAGCTTTCTTT | CASSRKGAMNTEAFF | . | TRBD1 | TRBJ1-1 | TRBV3-1/TRBV3-2
TGTGCCACCAGAACCGGGGCGGGGGCTTACAATGAGCAGTTCTTC | CATRTGAGAYNEQFF | . | . | TRBJ2-1 | TRBV15
TGTGCCAGCAGCCCCGGGGACTATGGCTACACCTTC | CASSPGDYGYTF | once | . | TRBJ1-2 | TRBV6-6